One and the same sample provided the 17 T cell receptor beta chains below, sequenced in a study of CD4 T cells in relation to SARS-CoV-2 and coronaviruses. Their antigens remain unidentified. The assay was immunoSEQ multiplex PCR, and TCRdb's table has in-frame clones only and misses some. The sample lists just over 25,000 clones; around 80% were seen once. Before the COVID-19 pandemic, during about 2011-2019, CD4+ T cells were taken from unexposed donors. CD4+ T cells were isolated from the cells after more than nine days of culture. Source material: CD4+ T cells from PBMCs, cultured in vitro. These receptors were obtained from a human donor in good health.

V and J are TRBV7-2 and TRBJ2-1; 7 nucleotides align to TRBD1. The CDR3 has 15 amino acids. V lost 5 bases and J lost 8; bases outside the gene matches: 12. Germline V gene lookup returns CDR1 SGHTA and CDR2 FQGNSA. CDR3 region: CASSQGTADGYEQFF. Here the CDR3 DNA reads TGTGCCAGCAGCCAAGGGACAGCAGACGGGTATGAGCAGTTCTTC.

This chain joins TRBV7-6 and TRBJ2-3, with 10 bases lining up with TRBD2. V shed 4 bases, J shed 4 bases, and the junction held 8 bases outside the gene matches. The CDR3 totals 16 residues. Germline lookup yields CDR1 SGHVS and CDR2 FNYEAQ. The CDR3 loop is CASSSGLAGAADTQYF. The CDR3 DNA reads TGTGCCAGCAGCTCGGGCCTAGCGGGAGCGGCAGATACGCAGTATTTT.

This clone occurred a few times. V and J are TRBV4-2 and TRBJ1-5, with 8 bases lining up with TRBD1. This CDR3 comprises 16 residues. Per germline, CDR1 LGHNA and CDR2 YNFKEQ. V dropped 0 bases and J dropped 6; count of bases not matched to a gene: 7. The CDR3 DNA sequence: TGTGCCAGCAGCCAAGATGCACAGGGGGTATTTCAGCCCCAGCATTTT. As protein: CASSQDAQGVFQPQHF.

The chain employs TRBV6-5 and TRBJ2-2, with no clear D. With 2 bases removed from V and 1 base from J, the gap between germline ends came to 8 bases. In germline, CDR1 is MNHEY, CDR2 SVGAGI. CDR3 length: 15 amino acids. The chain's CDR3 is CASSYGDQNTGELFF. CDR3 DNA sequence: TGTGCCAGCAGTTACGGAGACCAGAACACCGGGGAGCTGTTTTTT.

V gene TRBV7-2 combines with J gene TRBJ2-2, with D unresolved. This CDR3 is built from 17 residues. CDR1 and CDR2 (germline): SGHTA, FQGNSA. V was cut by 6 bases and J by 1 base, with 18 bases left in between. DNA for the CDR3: TGTGCCAGCAGACCAACTCCTAGTACCGTGAACACCGGGGAGCTGTTTTTT. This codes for CASRPTPSTVNTGELFF.

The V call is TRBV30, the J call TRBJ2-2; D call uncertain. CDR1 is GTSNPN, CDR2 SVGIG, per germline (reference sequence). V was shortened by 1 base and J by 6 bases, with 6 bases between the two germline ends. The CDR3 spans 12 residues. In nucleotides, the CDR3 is TGTGCCTGGAGTGCTGGCTCCGGGGAGCTGTTTTTT. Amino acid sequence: CAWSAGSGELFF.

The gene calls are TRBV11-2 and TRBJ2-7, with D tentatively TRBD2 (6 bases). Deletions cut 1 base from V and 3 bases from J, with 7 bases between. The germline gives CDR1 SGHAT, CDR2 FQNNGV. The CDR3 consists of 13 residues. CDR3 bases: TGTGCCAGCAGCTTAGGGGAGGTCTACGAGCAGTACTTC. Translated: CASSLGEVYEQYF. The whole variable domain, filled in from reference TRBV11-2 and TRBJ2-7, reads EAGVAQSPRYKIIEKRQSVAFWCNPISGHATLYWYQQILGQGPKLLIQFQNNGVVDDSQLPKDRFSAERLKGVDSTLKIQPAKLEDSAVYLCASSLGEVYEQYFGPGTRLTVT.

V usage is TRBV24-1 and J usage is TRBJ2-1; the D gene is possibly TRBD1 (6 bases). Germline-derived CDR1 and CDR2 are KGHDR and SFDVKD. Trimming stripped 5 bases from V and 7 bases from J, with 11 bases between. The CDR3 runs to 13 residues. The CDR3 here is CATSGGQRNEQFF. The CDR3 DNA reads TGTGCCACCAGTGGTGGACAGCGGAATGAGCAGTTCTTC.

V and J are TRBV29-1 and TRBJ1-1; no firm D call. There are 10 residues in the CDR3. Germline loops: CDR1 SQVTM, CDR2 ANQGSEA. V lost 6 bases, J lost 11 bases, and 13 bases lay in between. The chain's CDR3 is CSVDPHVAFF. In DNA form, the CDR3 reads TGCAGCGTCGACCCCCACGTCGCTTTCTTT.

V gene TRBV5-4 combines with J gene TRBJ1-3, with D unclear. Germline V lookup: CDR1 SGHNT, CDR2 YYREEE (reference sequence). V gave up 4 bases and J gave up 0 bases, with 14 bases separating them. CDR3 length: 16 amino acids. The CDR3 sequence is CASSEGAGISGNTIYF. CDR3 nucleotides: TGTGCCAGCAGCGAAGGAGCGGGGATCTCTGGAAACACCATATATTTT.

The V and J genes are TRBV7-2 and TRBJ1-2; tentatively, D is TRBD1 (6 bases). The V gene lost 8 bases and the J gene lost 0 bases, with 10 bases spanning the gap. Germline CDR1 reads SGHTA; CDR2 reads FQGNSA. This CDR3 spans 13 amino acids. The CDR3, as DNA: TGTGCCAGCCAGGGGTTCCCTAACTATGGCTACACCTTC. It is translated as CASQGFPNYGYTF.

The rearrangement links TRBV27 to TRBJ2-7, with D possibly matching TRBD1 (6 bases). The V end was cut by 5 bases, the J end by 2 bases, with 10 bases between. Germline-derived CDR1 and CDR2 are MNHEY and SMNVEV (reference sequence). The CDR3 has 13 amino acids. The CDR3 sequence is CASSRRGTYEQYF. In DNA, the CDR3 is TGTGCCAGCAGTCGCAGGGGAACCTACGAGCAGTACTTC.

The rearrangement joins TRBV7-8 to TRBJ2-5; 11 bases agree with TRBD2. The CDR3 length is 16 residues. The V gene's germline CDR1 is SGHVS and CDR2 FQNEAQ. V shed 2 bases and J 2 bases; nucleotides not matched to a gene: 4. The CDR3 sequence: CASSLSPSGGQETQYF. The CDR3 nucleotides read TGTGCCAGCAGCTTATCCCCTAGCGGGGGGCAAGAGACCCAGTACTTC. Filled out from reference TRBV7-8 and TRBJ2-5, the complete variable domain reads GAGVSQSPRYKVAKRGQDVALRCDPISGHVSLFWYQQALGQGPEFLTYFQNEAQLDKSGLPSDRFFAERPEGSVSTLKIQRTQQEDSAVYLCASSLSPSGGQETQYFGPGTRLLVL.

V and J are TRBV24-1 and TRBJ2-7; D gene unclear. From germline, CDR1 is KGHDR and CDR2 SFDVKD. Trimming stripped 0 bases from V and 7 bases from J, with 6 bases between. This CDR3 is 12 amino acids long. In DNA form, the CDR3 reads TGTGCCACCAGTGATTTGTGGAGAGAGCAGTACTTC. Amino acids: CATSDLWREQYF.

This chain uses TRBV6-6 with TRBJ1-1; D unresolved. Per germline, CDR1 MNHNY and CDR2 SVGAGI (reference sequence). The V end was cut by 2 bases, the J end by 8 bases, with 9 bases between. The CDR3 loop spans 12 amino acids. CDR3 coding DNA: TGTGCCAGCAGTTACGATGGCCTCGAAGCTTTCTTT. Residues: CASSYDGLEAFF.

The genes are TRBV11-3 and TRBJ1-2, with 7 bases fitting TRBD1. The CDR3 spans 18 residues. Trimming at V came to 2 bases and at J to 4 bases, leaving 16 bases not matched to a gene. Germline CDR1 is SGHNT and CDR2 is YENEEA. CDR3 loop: CASSLPQKTGTASYGYTF. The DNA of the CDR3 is TGTGCCAGCAGCTTACCTCAAAAGACCGGGACAGCTAGCTATGGCTACACCTTC.

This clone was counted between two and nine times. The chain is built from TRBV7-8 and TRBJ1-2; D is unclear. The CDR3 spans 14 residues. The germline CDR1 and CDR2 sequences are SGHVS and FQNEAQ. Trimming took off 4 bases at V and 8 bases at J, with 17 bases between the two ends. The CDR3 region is CASSSQWESEGYTF. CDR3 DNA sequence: TGTGCCAGCAGCTCCCAGTGGGAGAGCGAAGGCTACACCTTC.